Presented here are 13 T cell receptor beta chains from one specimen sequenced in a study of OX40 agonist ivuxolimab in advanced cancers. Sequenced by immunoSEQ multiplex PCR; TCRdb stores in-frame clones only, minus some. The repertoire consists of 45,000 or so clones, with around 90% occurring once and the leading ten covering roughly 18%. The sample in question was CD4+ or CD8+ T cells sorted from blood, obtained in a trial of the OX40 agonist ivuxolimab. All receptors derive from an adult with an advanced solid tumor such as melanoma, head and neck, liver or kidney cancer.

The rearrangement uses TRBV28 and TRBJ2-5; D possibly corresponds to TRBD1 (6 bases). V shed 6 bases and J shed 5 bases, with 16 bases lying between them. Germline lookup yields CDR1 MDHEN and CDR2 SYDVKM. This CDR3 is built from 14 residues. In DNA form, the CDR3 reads TGTGCCAGCAGCCTTCAGGGTAGGGGGGAGACCCAGTACTTC. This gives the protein CASSLQGRGETQYF.

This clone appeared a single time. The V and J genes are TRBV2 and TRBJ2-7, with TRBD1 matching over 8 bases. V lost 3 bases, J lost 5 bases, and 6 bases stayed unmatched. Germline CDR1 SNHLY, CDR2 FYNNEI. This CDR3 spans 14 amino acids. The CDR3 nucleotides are TGTGCCAGCAGTGATCAGGACAGGGCCCACGAGCAGTACTTC. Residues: CASSDQDRAHEQYF.

The CDR3: CASSTGDSSYNEQFF. CDR3 sequence (DNA): TGTGCCAGCTCCACGGGGGATTCCTCCTACAATGAGCAGTTCTTC. The chain joins TRBV6-5 to TRBJ2-1; D is possibly TRBD2 (6 bases). V shed 8 bases and J shed 0 bases, with 14 bases lying between them. Germline CDR1 MNHEY, CDR2 SVGAGI. CDR3 length: 15 amino acids.

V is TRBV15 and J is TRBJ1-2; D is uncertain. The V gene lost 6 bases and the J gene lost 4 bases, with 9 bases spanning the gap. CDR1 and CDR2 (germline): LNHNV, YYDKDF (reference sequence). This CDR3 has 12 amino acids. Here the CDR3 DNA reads TGTGCCACCAGTGGGCTCGGCTATGGCTACACCTTC. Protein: CATSGLGYGYTF.

CDR3 protein: CASSFKSGGGEQFF. The CDR3 DNA is TGTGCCAGCAGCTTTAAATCAGGGGGCGGTGAGCAGTTCTTC. The genes are TRBV7-9 and TRBJ2-1; the match to TRBD1 covers 8 bases. Looked up from germline, CDR1 is SEHNR and CDR2 is FQNEAQ (reference sequence). There are 14 residues in the CDR3. V lost 3 bases and J lost 9; bases outside the gene matches: 7.

The CDR3 spells CASTQLPGGTEAFF. The CDR3 DNA reads TGTGCCAGCACTCAGCTCCCCGGTGGCACTGAAGCTTTCTTT. The chain uses TRBV6-1 and TRBJ1-1; D is unresolved. Trimming pared 7 bases from V and 4 bases from J, leaving 16 bases between. Germline CDR1 and CDR2: MNHNS and SASEGT. This CDR3 contains 14 residues.

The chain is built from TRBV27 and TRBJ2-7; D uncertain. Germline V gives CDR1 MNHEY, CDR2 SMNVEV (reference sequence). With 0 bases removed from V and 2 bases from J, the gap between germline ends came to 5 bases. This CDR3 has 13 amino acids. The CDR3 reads CASSLSPTYEQYF. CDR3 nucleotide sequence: TGTGCCAGCAGTTTATCGCCCACCTACGAGCAGTACTTC.

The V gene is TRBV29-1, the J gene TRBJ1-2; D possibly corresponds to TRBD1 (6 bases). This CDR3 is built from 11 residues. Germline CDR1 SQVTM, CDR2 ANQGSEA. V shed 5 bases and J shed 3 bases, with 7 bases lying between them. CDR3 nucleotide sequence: TGCAGCGTTACAGGGTACTATGGCTACACCTTC. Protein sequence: CSVTGYYGYTF.

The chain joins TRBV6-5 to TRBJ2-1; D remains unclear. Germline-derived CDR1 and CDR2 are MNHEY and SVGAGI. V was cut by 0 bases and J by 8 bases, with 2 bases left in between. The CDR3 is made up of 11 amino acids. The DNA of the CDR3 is TGTGCCAGCAGTTACTCCTATGAGCAGTTCTTC. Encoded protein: CASSYSYEQFF.

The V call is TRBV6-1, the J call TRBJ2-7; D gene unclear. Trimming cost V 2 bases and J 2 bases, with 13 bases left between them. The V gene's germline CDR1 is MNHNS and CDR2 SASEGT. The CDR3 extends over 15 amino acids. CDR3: CASSEWQRRAYEQYV. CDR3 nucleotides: TGTGCCAGCAGTGAATGGCAGCGCCGCGCCTACGAGCAGTACGTC.

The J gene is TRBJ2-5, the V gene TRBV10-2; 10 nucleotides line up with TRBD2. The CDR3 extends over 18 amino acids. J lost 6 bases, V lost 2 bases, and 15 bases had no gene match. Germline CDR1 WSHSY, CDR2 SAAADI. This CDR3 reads CASSERGVERGGFKTQYF. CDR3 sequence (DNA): TGCGCCAGCAGTGAGCGTGGTGTGGAGCGGGGGGGCTTTAAGACCCAGTACTTC.

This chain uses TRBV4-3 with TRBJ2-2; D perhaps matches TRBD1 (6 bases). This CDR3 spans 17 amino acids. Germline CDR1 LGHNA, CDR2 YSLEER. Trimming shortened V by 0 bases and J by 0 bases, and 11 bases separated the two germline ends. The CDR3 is CASSQEPGTSNTGELFF. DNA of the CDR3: TGCGCCAGCAGCCAAGAGCCCGGGACATCGAACACCGGGGAGCTGTTTTTT.

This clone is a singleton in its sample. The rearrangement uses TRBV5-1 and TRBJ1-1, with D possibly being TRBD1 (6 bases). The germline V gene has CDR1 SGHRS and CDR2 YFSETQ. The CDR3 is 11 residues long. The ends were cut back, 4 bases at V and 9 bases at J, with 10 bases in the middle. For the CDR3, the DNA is TGCGCCAGCAGCCCCGGGGGGCAAGCTTTCTTT. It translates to CASSPGGQAFF. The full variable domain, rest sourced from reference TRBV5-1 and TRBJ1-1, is KAGVTQTPRYLIKTRGQQVTLSCSPISGHRSVSWYQQTPGQGLQFLFEYFSETQRNKGNFPGRFSGRQFSNSRSEMNVSTLELGDSALYLCASSPGGQAFFGQGTRLTVV.